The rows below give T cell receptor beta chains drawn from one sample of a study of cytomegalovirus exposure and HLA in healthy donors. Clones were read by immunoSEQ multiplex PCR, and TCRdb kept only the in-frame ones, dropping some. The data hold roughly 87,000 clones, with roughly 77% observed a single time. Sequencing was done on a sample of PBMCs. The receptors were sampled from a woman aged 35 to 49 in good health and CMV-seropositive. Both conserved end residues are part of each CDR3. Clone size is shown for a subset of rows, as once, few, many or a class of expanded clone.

CDR3 protein: CASSLTGGPIYEQFF; V gene: TRBV7-2; clone size: NA
CDR3 protein: CSVDVGLPKQFF; V gene: TRBV29-1; clone size: once
CDR3 protein: CASRTRDKRRNEKLFF; V gene: TRBV2; clone size: NA
CDR3 protein: CASGVEVGTQYF; V gene: TRBV2; clone size: NA
CDR3 protein: CASSLYRYQETQYF; V gene: TRBV5-6; clone size: NA
CDR3 protein: CSAGQGAGYTF; V gene: TRBV20-1; clone size: NA
CDR3 protein: CASSPTGVNTGELFF; V gene: TRBV9; clone size: once
CDR3 protein: CASSLGDSSYEQYF; V gene: TRBV11-3; clone size: NA
CDR3 protein: CASSNPGQTRWNTEAFF; V gene: TRBV19; clone size: NA
CDR3 protein: CSAGQTNYGYTF; V gene: TRBV29-1; clone size: NA
CDR3 protein: CASSLSSGGAPDTQYF; V gene: TRBV11-1; clone size: once
CDR3 protein: CASSLNGRLGYTF; V gene: TRBV7-9; clone size: NA
CDR3 protein: CSVEDGYEREGQYF; V gene: TRBV29-1; clone size: NA
CDR3 protein: CASSGDRGGYTF; V gene: TRBV2; clone size: NA
CDR3 protein: CASSPRGGTGIYEQYF; V gene: TRBV5-6; clone size: NA
CDR3 protein: CASSGGGLPRKQYF; V gene: TRBV7-2; clone size: NA
CDR3 protein: CASSQGTGYEQYF; V gene: TRBV4-1; clone size: NA
CDR3 protein: CASSLGEPYTEAFF; V gene: TRBV7-6; clone size: NA
CDR3 protein: CASSYDGGAPGNTIYF; V gene: TRBV6-5; clone size: NA
CDR3 protein: CASSLRGPESTDTQYF; V gene: TRBV7-3; clone size: NA
CDR3 protein: CASNKAQAPSNQPQHF; V gene: TRBV19; clone size: once